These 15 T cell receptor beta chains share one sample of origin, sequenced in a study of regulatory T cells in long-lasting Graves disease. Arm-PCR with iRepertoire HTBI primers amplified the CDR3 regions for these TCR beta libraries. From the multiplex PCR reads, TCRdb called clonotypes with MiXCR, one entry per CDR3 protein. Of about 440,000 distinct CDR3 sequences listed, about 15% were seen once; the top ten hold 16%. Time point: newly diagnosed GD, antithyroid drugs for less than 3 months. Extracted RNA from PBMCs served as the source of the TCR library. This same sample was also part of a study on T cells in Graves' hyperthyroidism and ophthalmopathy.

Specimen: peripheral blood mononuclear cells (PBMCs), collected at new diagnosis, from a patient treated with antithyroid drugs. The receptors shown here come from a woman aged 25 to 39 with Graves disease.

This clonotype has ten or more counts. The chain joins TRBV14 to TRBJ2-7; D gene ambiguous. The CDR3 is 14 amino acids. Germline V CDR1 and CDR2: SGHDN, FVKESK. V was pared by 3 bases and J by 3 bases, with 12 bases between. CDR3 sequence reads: CASSHNPGRYEQYF. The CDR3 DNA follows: TGTGCCAGCAGCCACAACCCTGGCCGCTACGAGCAGTACTTC.

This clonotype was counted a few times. DNA of the CDR3: TGTGCCAGTAGTACGGGACTGGCGTCCTACGAGCAGTACTTC. It yields the protein CASSTGLASYEQYF. The V call is TRBV19, the J call TRBJ2-7, with D maybe TRBD2 (6 bases). CDR3 size: 14 residues. V lost 4 bases to trimming and J lost 1 base, with 11 bases between them. Looked up from germline, CDR1 is LNHDA and CDR2 is SQIVND (reference sequence). The entire variable domain, with the rest obtained from reference TRBV19 and TRBJ2-7, is as follows: DGGITQSPKYLFRKEGQNVTLSCEQNLNHDAMYWYRQDPGQGLRLIYYSQIVNDFQKGDIAEGYSVSREKKESFPLTVTSAQKNPTAFYLCASSTGLASYEQYFGPGTRLTVT.

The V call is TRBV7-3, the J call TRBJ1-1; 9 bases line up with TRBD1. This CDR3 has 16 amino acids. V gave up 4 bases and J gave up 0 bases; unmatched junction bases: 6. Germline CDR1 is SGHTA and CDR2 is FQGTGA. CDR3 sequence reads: CASSSTGTGLNTEAFF. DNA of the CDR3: TGTGCCAGCAGCTCGACCGGGACAGGGCTGAACACTGAAGCTTTCTTT.

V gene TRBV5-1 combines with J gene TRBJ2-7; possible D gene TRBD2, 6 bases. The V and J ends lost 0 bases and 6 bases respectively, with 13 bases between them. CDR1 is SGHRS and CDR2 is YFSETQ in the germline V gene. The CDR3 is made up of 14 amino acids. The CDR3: CASSLEAWGGEQYF. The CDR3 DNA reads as TGCGCCAGCAGCTTGGAGGCATGGGGAGGCGAGCAGTACTTC.

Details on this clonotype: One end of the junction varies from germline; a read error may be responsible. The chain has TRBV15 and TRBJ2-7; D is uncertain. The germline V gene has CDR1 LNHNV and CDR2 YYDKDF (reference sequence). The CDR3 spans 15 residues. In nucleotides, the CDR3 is TGTACCACCAGCACCCTCCCAGGCGGACCTTACGAGCAGTACTTC. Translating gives CTTSTLPGGPYEQYF.

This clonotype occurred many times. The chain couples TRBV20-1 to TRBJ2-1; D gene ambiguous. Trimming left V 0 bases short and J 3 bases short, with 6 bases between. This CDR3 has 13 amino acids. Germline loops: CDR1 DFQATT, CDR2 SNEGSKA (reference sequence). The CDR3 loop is CSARDPGYNEQFF. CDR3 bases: TGCAGTGCTAGAGATCCTGGCTACAATGAGCAGTTCTTC.

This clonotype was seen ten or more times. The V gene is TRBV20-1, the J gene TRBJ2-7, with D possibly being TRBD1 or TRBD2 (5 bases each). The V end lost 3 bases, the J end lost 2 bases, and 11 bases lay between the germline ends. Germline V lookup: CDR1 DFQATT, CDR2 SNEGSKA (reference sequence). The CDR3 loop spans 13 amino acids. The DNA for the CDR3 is TGCAGTGCTAGCTGGGACCCGCCCTACGAGCAGTACTTC. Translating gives CSASWDPPYEQYF.

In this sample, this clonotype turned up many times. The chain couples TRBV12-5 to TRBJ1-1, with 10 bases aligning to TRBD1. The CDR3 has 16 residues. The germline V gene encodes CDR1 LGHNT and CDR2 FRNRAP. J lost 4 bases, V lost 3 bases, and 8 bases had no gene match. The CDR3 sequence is CASGFPTGGPGTEAFF. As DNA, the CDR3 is TGTGCTAGTGGTTTTCCGACAGGGGGCCCGGGCACTGAAGCTTTCTTT.

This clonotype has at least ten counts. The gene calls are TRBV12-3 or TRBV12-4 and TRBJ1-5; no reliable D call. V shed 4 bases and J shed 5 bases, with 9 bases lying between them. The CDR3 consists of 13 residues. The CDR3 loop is CASSSGEYQPQHF. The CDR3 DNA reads TGTGCCAGCAGTTCTGGGGAATATCAGCCCCAGCATTTT.

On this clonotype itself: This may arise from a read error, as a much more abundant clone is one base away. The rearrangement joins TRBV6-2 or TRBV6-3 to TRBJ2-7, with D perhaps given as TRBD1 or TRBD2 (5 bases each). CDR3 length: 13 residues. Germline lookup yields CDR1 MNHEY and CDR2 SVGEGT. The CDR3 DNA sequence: TGTGCCAGCAGTCTGGGACGGGTCTACGAGCATTACTTC. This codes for CASSLGRVYEHYF.

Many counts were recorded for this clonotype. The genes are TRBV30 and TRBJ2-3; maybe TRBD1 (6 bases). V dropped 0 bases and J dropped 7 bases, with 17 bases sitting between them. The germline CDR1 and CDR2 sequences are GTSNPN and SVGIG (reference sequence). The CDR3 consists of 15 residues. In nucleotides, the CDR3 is TGTGCCTGGAGTGTACGGCAGGGGTTTGGTCATACGCAGTATTTT. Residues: CAWSVRQGFGHTQYF.

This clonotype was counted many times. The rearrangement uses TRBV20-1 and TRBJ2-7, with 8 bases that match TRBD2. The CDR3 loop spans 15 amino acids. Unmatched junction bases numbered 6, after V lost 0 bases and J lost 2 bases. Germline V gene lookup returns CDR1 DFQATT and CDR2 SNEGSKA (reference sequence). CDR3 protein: CSARDRGGGPYEQYF. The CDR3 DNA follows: TGCAGTGCTAGAGATCGGGGGGGAGGGCCCTACGAGCAGTACTTC.

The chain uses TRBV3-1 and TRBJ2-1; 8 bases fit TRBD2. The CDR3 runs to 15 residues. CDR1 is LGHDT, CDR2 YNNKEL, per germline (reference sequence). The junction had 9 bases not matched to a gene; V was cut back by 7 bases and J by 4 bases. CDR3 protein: CASNRAGDGYNEQFF. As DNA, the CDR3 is TGTGCCAGCAATAGAGCGGGAGATGGATACAATGAGCAGTTCTTC.

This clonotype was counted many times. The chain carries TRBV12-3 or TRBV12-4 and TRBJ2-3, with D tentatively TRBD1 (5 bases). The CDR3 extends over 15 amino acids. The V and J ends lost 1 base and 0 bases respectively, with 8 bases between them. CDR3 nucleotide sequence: TGTGCCAGCAGTTTAGGACAGCTCAGCACAGATACGCAGTATTTT. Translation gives CASSLGQLSTDTQYF.

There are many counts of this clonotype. The CDR3 coding sequence is TGTGCCAGCAGTTTGTTCGTCGGGAGGGCAGACAATGAGCAGTTCTTC. Amino acid sequence: CASSLFVGRADNEQFF. V usage is TRBV28 and J usage is TRBJ2-1, with 8 bases lining up with TRBD2. The ends lost 3 bases at V and 5 bases at J; junction bases unmatched: 9. CDR1 and CDR2 (germline): MDHEN, SYDVKM. The CDR3 is made up of 16 amino acids.